What follows are 16 T cell receptor beta chains derived from one specimen sequenced in a study of blood T cell repertoires in COVID-19. Clones were read by immunoSEQ multiplex PCR, and TCRdb kept only the in-frame ones, dropping some. The sample includes 80,000 to 95,000 clones, roughly 88% of them seen just once. Sample: peripheral blood. The receptors were sampled from a woman of 80 years or more with active or convalescent COVID-19.

The rearrangement links TRBV6-8 to TRBJ1-1, with D perhaps matching TRBD1 (6 bases). V was shortened by 3 bases and J by 1 base, with 12 bases between the two germline ends. This CDR3 is built from 15 residues. Germline CDR1 and CDR2: MNHGY and SAAAGT. CDR3 sequence (DNA): TGTGCCAGCAGTTATCTGAGGACAGAGAACACTGAAGCTTTCTTT. Translated, it gives CASSYLRTENTEAFF.

This rearrangement joins TRBV11-2 to TRBJ2-3; TRBD2 matches at 7 bases. Germline values: CDR1 SGHAT, CDR2 FQNNGV. The CDR3 loop spans 18 amino acids. V shed 3 bases and J 3 bases; nucleotides not matched to a gene: 15. The CDR3 DNA is TGTGCCAGCAGCTTTAGCGGGCGAAGGTTCGGGTTTACAGATACGCAGTATTTT. Encoded protein: CASSFSGRRFGFTDTQYF.

This clone has just one count. In DNA form, the CDR3 reads TGTGCCTGGAGCACAGGGGTCTCTGGAAACACCATATATTTT. Protein: CAWSTGVSGNTIYF. The rearrangement uses TRBV30 and TRBJ1-3, with 7 positions matching TRBD1. CDR1 is GTSNPN, CDR2 SVGIG, per germline (reference sequence). J was trimmed by 0 bases and V by 3 bases; bases with no gene match: 2. The length of the CDR3 is 14 residues.

The rearrangement uses TRBV7-6 and TRBJ2-3, with TRBD1 as a possible D gene (6 bases). CDR3 length: 15 amino acids. Trimming took off 5 bases at V and 1 base at J, with 13 bases between the two ends. Germline V gene lookup returns CDR1 SGHVS and CDR2 FNYEAQ. The CDR3 DNA sequence: TGTGCCAGCAGCACAACAGGGACCCGCACAGATACGCAGTATTTT. Translating it yields CASSTTGTRTDTQYF.

The rearrangement links TRBV10-3 to TRBJ2-7, with a possible D match to TRBD2 (7 bases). Trimming removed 0 bases at V and 7 bases at J, with 25 bases between. The CDR3 contains 18 residues. Germline CDR1 reads ENHRY; CDR2 reads SYGVKD. In DNA form, the CDR3 reads TGTGCCATCAGTGAGTCAAGGTCCAGGACGGGGGGCGCGGAGGAGCAGTACTTC. Amino acids: CAISESRSRTGGAEEQYF.

The chain couples TRBV29-1 to TRBJ2-3; D possibly corresponds to TRBD2 (6 bases). The CDR3 is 11 amino acids. CDR1 is SQVTM and CDR2 is ANQGSEA in the germline V gene. Trimming removed 3 bases from V and 12 bases from J, with 13 bases in between. Written as DNA, the CDR3 is TGCAGCGTTGATTGGAGGGAGGCACAGTATTTT. Amino acids: CSVDWREAQYF.

The V and J genes are TRBV15 and TRBJ2-5; 7 positions match TRBD1. Per the germline V gene, CDR1 is LNHNV and CDR2 is YYDKDF (reference sequence). Germline trimming cut 4 bases from V and 5 bases from J; bases unmatched to any gene: 13. This CDR3 is 16 amino acids long. CDR3 region: CATSTEGAGAFETQYF. In DNA form, the CDR3 reads TGTGCCACCAGCACCGAGGGGGCAGGGGCGTTCGAGACCCAGTACTTC.

This clone was observed a few times. Here the CDR3 reads CASSVGGRGGYTF. CDR3 DNA sequence: TGTGCCAGCAGTGTAGGGGGTCGGGGTGGCTACACCTTC. This rearrangement joins TRBV2 to TRBJ1-2; possibly TRBD1 for D (6 bases). The germline gives CDR1 SNHLY, CDR2 FYNNEI. V lost 4 bases to trimming and J lost 7 bases, with 13 bases between them. The CDR3 loop spans 13 amino acids. Combining the CDR3 with reference TRBV2 and TRBJ1-2 gives the whole variable domain EPEVTQTPSHQVTQMGQEVILRCVPISNHLYFYWYRQILGQKVEFLVSFYNNEISEKSEIFDDQFSVERPDGSNFTLKIRSTKLEDSAMYFCASSVGGRGGYTFGSGTRLTVV.

The chain is built from TRBV7-2 and TRBJ2-3; D is possibly TRBD2 (5 bases). CDR3 length: 12 residues. V was trimmed by 5 bases and J by 8 bases, leaving 11 bases between them. Germline V CDR1 and CDR2: SGHTA, FQGNSA. The CDR3 here is CASSPGSGTQYF. The CDR3 nucleotides are TGTGCCAGCAGCCCGGGGAGCGGTACGCAGTATTTT.

The chain uses TRBV7-3 and TRBJ2-2; tentative D call: TRBD2 (5 bases). Germline V lookup: CDR1 SGHTA, CDR2 FQGTGA. With 5 bases removed from V and 7 bases from J, the gap between germline ends came to 17 bases. The CDR3 spans 15 residues. The CDR3 loop reads CASSRNTRLGGELFF. The CDR3 DNA sequence: TGTGCCAGCAGCCGCAATACTAGATTAGGCGGGGAGCTGTTTTTT.

The chain has TRBV28 and TRBJ1-3; 8 positions match TRBD1. The germline CDR1 and CDR2 sequences are MDHEN and SYDVKM. The CDR3 has 16 amino acids. Trimming removed 5 bases from V and 4 bases from J; junction bases left unmatched: 10. The CDR3 loop is CASSQWTGSYGNTIYF. CDR3 nucleotides: TGTGCCAGCAGTCAATGGACAGGGTCTTACGGAAACACCATATATTTT. Using reference TRBV28 and TRBJ1-3 for the parts outside the CDR3, the full variable domain is DVKVTQSSRYLVKRTGEKVFLECVQDMDHENMFWYRQDPGLGLRLIYFSYDVKMKEKGDIPEGYSVSREKKERFSLILESASTNQTSMYLCASSQWTGSYGNTIYFGEGSWLTVV.

The gene calls are TRBV12-5 and TRBJ2-1; D gene uncertain. Per germline, CDR1 LGHNT and CDR2 FRNRAP. CDR3 size: 15 residues. V was pared by 2 bases and J by 6 bases, with 14 bases between. CDR3 sequence (DNA): TGTGCTAGTGGTTTGTCGCGGCAACCAAGCAATGAGCAGTTCTTC. Its protein product is CASGLSRQPSNEQFF.

This rearrangement joins TRBV2 to TRBJ1-4; D is unclear. The germline gives CDR1 SNHLY, CDR2 FYNNEI. The CDR3 is 13 amino acids. V gave up 3 bases and J gave up 8 bases, with 10 bases separating them. CDR3 nucleotide sequence: TGTGCCAGCAGTGAGGGCGTCTGGGAAAAACTGTTTTTT. Amino acids: CASSEGVWEKLFF.

The CDR3, as DNA: TGTGCCTGGAGTGGGGGCAGGGGGAACACTGAAGCTTTCTTT. Translating gives CAWSGGRGNTEAFF. The V gene is TRBV30, the J gene TRBJ1-1; D is perhaps TRBD1 (6 bases). This CDR3 is 14 amino acids long. The V gene's germline CDR1 is GTSNPN and CDR2 SVGIG (reference sequence). Trimming stripped 1 base from V and 1 base from J, with 10 bases between.

V gene TRBV15 combines with J gene TRBJ2-5; 13 bases fit TRBD2. The CDR3 spans 16 residues. Germline V gene sequence: CDR1 LNHNV, CDR2 YYDKDF (reference sequence). The trim removed 8 bases at V and 1 base at J, leaving 7 bases unmatched. DNA for the CDR3: TGTGCCACCTCACAAGGACTAGCGGGAGTCCAAGAGACCCAGTACTTC. As protein: CATSQGLAGVQETQYF.

The chain is built from TRBV6-2 or TRBV6-3 and TRBJ2-7; 9 nucleotides agree with TRBD1. Germline CDR1 MNHEY, CDR2 SVGEGT. CDR3 length: 15 residues. V was clipped by 6 bases and J by 3 bases; unmatched bases: 9. CDR3 in DNA: TGTGCCAGCAGCGTACAGGACAGGGGAATCTACGAGCAGTACTTC. Its protein is CASSVQDRGIYEQYF.